This T cell receptor beta chain was retrieved from a study of control samples from healthy donors and cancer patients. Assay used: immunoSEQ multiplex PCR; TCRdb lists only in-frame clones, some missing. The profile covers tens of thousands of clones, with nearly 90% appearing a single time and more than 5.5% taken by the ten largest. The source material was blood. This clonotype was sampled from a woman aged 50 to 65 in good health.

This CDR3 reads CAIGQGMGEQYF. The CDR3 coding sequence is TGTGCCATTGGACAGGGGATGGGAGAGCAGTACTTC. V is TRBV3-1 (or the pseudogene TRBV3-2) and J is TRBJ2-7; 9 bases align to TRBD1. This CDR3 has 12 amino acids. Germline trimming cut 10 bases from V and 7 bases from J; bases unmatched to any gene: 8. In germline, CDR1 is LGHDT, CDR2 YNNKEL (reference sequence).